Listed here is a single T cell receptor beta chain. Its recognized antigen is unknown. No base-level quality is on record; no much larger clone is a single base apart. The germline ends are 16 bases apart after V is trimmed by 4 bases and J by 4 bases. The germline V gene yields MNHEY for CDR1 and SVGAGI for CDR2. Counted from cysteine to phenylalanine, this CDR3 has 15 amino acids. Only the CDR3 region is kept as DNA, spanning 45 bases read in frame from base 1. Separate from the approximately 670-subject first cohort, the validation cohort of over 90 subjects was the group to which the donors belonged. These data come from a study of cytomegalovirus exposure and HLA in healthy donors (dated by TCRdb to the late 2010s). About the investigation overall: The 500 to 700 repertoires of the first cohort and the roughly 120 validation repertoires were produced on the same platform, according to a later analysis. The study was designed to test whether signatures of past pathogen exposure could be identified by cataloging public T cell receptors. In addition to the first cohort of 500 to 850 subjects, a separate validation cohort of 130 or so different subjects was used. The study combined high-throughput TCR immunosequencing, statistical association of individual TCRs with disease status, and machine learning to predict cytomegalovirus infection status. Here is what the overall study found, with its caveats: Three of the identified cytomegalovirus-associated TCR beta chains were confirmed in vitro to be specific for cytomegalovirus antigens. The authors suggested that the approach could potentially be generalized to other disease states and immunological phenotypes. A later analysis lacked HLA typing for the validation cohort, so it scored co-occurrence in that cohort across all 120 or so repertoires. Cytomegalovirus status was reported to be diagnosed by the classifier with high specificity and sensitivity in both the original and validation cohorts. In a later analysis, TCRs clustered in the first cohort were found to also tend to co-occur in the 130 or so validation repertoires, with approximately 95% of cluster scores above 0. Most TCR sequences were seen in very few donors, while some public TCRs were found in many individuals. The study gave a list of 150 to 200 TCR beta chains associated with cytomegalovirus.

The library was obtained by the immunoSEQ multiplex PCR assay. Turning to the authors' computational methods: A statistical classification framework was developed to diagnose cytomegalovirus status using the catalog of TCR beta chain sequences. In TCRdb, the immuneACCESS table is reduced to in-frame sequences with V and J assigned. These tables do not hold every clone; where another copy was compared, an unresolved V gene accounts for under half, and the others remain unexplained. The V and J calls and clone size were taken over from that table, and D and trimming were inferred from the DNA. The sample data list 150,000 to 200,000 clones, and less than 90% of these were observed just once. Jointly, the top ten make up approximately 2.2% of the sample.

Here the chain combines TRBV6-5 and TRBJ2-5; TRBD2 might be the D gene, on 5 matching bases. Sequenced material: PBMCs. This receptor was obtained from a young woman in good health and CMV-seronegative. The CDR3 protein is CASSSQVRGLETQYF. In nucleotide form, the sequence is TGTGCCAGCAGTTCTCAAGTGCGAGGGCTAGAGACCCAGTACTTC.